This T cell receptor (beta chain) was recovered during a study of blood T cell repertoires in COVID-19. Study information: Italy, Spain and the United States were the sources of the convalescent and acute COVID-19 samples.

V was shortened by 3 bases and J by 5 bases, with 11 bases between the two germline ends. Looked up from germline, CDR1 is SGHVS and CDR2 is FNYEAQ. CDR3 size: 14 residues. Using immunoSEQ multiplex PCR, the repertoire was profiled, and TCRdb retains in-frame clones only, with some absent. The table has about 140,000 clones, 75% to 90% seen once. Cohort placement rested on clinical history that participants reported themselves. Sequenced: PBMCs or T cells enriched from blood (not recorded which). The chain recombines TRBV7-6 with TRBJ2-1; a weak D match, TRBD2 (6 bases). The clonotype originates from a man in his 70s who had been exposed to COVID-19. CDR3 sequence reads: CASSFNPGDNEQFF. The CDR3, as DNA: TGTGCCAGCAGCTTCAATCCGGGGGACAATGAGCAGTTCTTC. The full variable domain, with the rest looked up from reference TRBV7-6 and TRBJ2-1, is GAGVSQSPRYKVTKRGQDVALRCDPISGHVSLYWYRQALGQGPEFLTYFNYEAQQDKSGLPNDRFSAERPEGSISTLTIQRTEQRDSAMYRCASSFNPGDNEQFFGPGTRLTVL.